These T cell receptor beta chains were read from a single sample in a study of blood T cell repertoires in COVID-19. Assay: immunoSEQ multiplex PCR; the TCRdb copy retains only in-frame clones and omits some. Of about 250,000 clones listed, around 88% were seen once; the top ten hold around 6.5%. The specimen was peripheral blood. These receptors originate from a woman in her 30s with COVID-19, enrolled during active disease. Both conserved end residues are part of each CDR3. Fields, in order: J gene, D gene, clone size, V gene, CDR3 DNA, CDR3 protein. D genes are given only for firm matches. Size is stated for part of the rows, as once, few or many counts, or as a class when the clone is expanded.

TRBJ2-5	.	once	TRBV7-9	TGTGCCAGCAGCCTAGGGACTGTTCGTGAGACCCAGTACTTC	CASSLGTVRETQYF
TRBJ1-6	.	.	TRBV6-5	TGTGCCAGCAGTTACGAGGGCCAGGGGCATTCACCCCTCCACTTT	CASSYEGQGHSPLHF
TRBJ1-1	.	.	TRBV11-2	TGTGCCAGCAGCCACGATCCGGGTAACACTGAAGCTTTCTTT	CASSHDPGNTEAFF
TRBJ2-5	.	.	TRBV12-3/TRBV12-4	TGTGCCAGCAGTCCGGGACTGGAGACCCAGTACTTC	CASSPGLETQYF
TRBJ1-5	TRBD1	.	TRBV6-5	TGTGCCAGCCGCGTCGGACAGGGAGCTCAGCCCCAGCATTTT	CASRVGQGAQPQHF
TRBJ2-5	.	.	TRBV5-1	TGCGCCAGCAGCCGAGACAGTGCCCAAGAGACCCAGTACTTC	CASSRDSAQETQYF
TRBJ2-3	TRBD2	.	TRBV10-2	TGCGCCAGTGGGCCTAGCGGGGTGCATACGCAGTATTTT	CASGPSGVHTQYF
TRBJ2-5	TRBD1	.	TRBV29-1	TGCAGCGTTGTCGGGACAGGGGGCTGGGAGACCCAGTACTTC	CSVVGTGGWETQYF
TRBJ2-3	TRBD1	.	TRBV6-2/TRBV6-3	TGTGCCAGCAGTTATATCTTACAGGGGTTGTCAGATACGCAGTATTTT	CASSYILQGLSDTQYF
TRBJ2-3	TRBD2	.	TRBV29-1	TGCAGCGTTGACGGCCTCGGGACTAGCCTCACAGATACGCAGTATTTT	CSVDGLGTSLTDTQYF
TRBJ1-1	.	.	TRBV9	TGTGCCAGCAGCGGGGTACAGGGAAGGAACACTGAAGCTTTCTTT	CASSGVQGRNTEAFF
TRBJ1-2	TRBD1	.	TRBV4-1	TGCGCCAGCAGCCAAGATCGCCTGAGGACAGGCCCTACTCCTGGCTACACCTTC	CASSQDRLRTGPTPGYTF
TRBJ2-1	.	.	TRBV12-3/TRBV12-4	TGTGCCAGCAGCCGGGACTCGTACAATGAGCAGTTCTTC	CASSRDSYNEQFF
TRBJ1-2	.	.	TRBV28	TGTGCCAGCAGGTTGGAGACGGGGTATGGCTACACCTTC	CASRLETGYGYTF
TRBJ1-1	.	.	TRBV7-9	TGTGCCAGCAGCTCGCGGGGAGATGGTCACACTGAAGCTTTCTTT	CASSSRGDGHTEAFF
TRBJ2-2	.	.	TRBV24-1	TGTGCCACCAACAGAGCGGGTGCCGGGGAGCTGTTTTTT	CATNRAGAGELFF
TRBJ2-3	.	.	TRBV9	TGTGCCAGCAGCGATGGCGGGATTAGCACAGATACGCAGTATTTT	CASSDGGISTDTQYF